In this sample, the clone carrying this TCR beta chain turned up many times. Its antigen is unknown. This record belongs to a study of blood T cells in healthy people across ages. At the level of the study: Capture via template switching afforded approximately one barcoded beta molecule per two T cells. Notes on the study in general: Diversity figures based on one million T cells were deemed too low. Diversity of TCR beta per million T cells declined in a roughly linear way with age.

The second PCR ran roughly 6 to 11 cycles with a sample-barcoded 5' primer and J-beta primers. TCRdb passed the 5' RACE reads through MiXCR, listing each CDR3 protein once. The table includes hundreds of thousands of distinct CDR3 sequences, less than 35% detected once. Trimming took off 4 bases at V and 4 bases at J, with 26 bases between the two ends. The CDR3 loop spans 18 amino acids. The V gene's germline CDR1 is SGHRS and CDR2 YFSETQ. V and J are TRBV5-1 and TRBJ1-2; D is perhaps TRBD1 (5 bases). This TCR was sampled from an elderly woman in good health. Sample: blood. CDR3 in amino acids: CASSHHIPGTQDGYGYTF. The CDR3 DNA follows: TGCGCCAGCAGCCACCACATTCCCGGGACCCAAGACGGCTATGGCTACACCTTC.